The 21 T cell receptor beta chains below were found in one sample sequenced in a study of post-analysis software for immune sequencing data. Study outcomes and limitations: TRBV segments more frequent in patients than in controls numbered five and included TRBV5-6, TRBV5-1 and TRBV20-1.

Their target antigens are unknown. Included in the TCR beta cDNA libraries were unique molecular identifiers. Via MiXCR, TCRdb re-called the PCR reads, giving one row per CDR3 protein. Of some 500,000 distinct CDR3 sequences in the sample, under 55% were seen once. Sequenced sample: blood. These receptors were taken from a girl aged 5 to 17 with multiple sclerosis.

In this sample, this clonotype turned up a few times. This chain links TRBV10-1 with TRBJ1-1; D remains ambiguous. V shed 4 bases and J shed 8 bases, with 11 bases lying between them. Germline V gene sequence: CDR1 WNHNN, CDR2 SYGVQD (reference sequence). The CDR3 is 12 residues long. For the CDR3, the DNA is TGCGCCAGCAGTGTAACGGGATCCGAAGCTTTCTTT. It codes for CASSVTGSEAFF.

The rearrangement joins TRBV20-1 to TRBJ2-7; no reliable D call. V was pared by 6 bases and J by 6 bases, with 12 bases between. CDR3 length: 11 residues. The germline V gene has CDR1 DFQATT and CDR2 SNEGSKA (reference sequence). The CDR3 loop is CSALGPLEQYF. The DNA for the CDR3 is TGCAGTGCCCTTGGACCCCTCGAGCAGTACTTC.

The chain has TRBV5-1 and TRBJ2-5; 7 positions agree with TRBD1. The CDR3 length is 16 residues. CDR1 SGHRS and CDR2 YFSETQ come from the germline V gene. V lost 5 bases and J lost 2; bases outside the gene matches: 12. The CDR3 spells CASRPRTGTVQETQYF. CDR3 DNA sequence: TGCGCCAGCAGACCAAGAACCGGGACAGTACAAGAGACCCAGTACTTC.

The table lists this clonotype with a few counts. The V gene is TRBV7-3, the J gene TRBJ2-3; D possibly corresponds to TRBD2 (6 bases). This CDR3 contains 14 residues. Germline V gene data show CDR1 as SGHTA and CDR2 as FQGTGA. V was trimmed by 5 bases and J by 4 bases, leaving 13 bases between them. The chain's CDR3 is CASSPSAGPDTQYF. The CDR3, as DNA: TGTGCCAGCAGCCCCTCGGCGGGGCCAGATACGCAGTATTTT.

This clonotype was detected only a few times. The chain has TRBV7-9 and TRBJ2-1; TRBD2 agrees at 10 bases. V gave up 1 base and J gave up 8 bases; unmatched junction bases: 5. Germline V gene data show CDR1 as SEHNR and CDR2 as FQNEAQ (reference sequence). CDR3 length: 15 amino acids. The CDR3 here is CASSLVLAGVHEQFF. In nucleotides, the CDR3 is TGTGCCAGCAGCTTAGTGCTAGCGGGAGTGCATGAGCAGTTCTTC.

V usage is TRBV29-1 and J usage is TRBJ2-3, with D uncertain. This CDR3 has 11 amino acids. Trimming took 6 bases from V and 4 from J, leaving 8 bases between them. Looked up from germline, CDR1 is SQVTM and CDR2 is ANQGSEA. This chain's CDR3 is CSVDLSDTQYF. Written as DNA, the CDR3 is TGCAGCGTCGACCTTTCAGATACGCAGTATTTT.

There are a few counts of this clonotype. The CDR3 bases are TGTGCCAGCAGCTTATTAGGAGGGGGCGATTATGGCAATGAGCAGTTCTTC. Its translation: CASSLLGGGDYGNEQFF. This chain uses TRBV7-3 with TRBJ2-1; D is possibly TRBD1 (7 bases). The ends were cut back, 2 bases at V and 6 bases at J, with 20 bases in the middle. The germline CDR1 and CDR2 sequences are SGHTA and FQGTGA. CDR3 size: 17 residues.

This chain joins TRBV20-1 and TRBJ2-5; D unclear. Germline loops: CDR1 DFQATT, CDR2 SNEGSKA (reference sequence). V was trimmed by 0 bases and J by 7 bases, leaving 21 bases between them. The CDR3 loop spans 16 amino acids. As DNA, the CDR3 is TGCAGTGCTAGAGATTTTTTCGGACCGACCGAAGGGACCCAGTACTTC. Protein product: CSARDFFGPTEGTQYF.

The DNA for the CDR3 is TGTGCCAGCAGCTTAGAACCTAGCGGGAGTGAGACCCAGTACTTC. Translated, it gives CASSLEPSGSETQYF. The chain employs TRBV7-2 and TRBJ2-5; 10 bases align to TRBD2. The CDR3 loop spans 15 amino acids. The V segment lost 1 base and the J segment 5 bases; nucleotides outside the gene matches: 4. Germline assignment: CDR1 SGHTA and CDR2 FQGNSA.

The rearrangement links TRBV12-3 or TRBV12-4 to TRBJ1-4; 7 bases are shared with TRBD1. There are 16 residues in the CDR3. The V segment lost 1 base and the J segment 3 bases; nucleotides outside the gene matches: 5. CDR3 sequence reads: CASSLGGGTANEKLFF. The CDR3 nucleotides read TGTGCCAGCAGTTTAGGGGGCGGGACAGCTAATGAAAAACTGTTTTTT.

V is TRBV5-5 and J is TRBJ2-7, with D uncertain. Germline V gene sequence: CDR1 SGHKS, CDR2 YYEKEE (reference sequence). The length of the CDR3 is 14 residues. V was shortened by 0 bases and J by 1 base, with 8 bases between the two germline ends. The chain's CDR3 is CASSLGSPSYEQYF. The CDR3 DNA is TGTGCCAGCAGCTTGGGCAGCCCGTCCTACGAGCAGTACTTC.

There are a few counts of this clonotype. V usage is TRBV18 and J usage is TRBJ2-1, with D hard to call. Between the trimmed V and J ends, which lost 1 base and 10 bases, there was a span of 14 bases. The length of the CDR3 is 14 residues. Germline V gives CDR1 KGHSH, CDR2 LQKENI. CDR3 amino acids: CASSPLSIRLEQFF. Here the CDR3 DNA reads TGTGCCAGCTCACCACTCTCAATTCGACTGGAGCAGTTCTTC.

This clonotype was picked up a small number of times. The V call is TRBV29-1, the J call TRBJ2-1; 7 positions agree with TRBD2. Germline CDR1 is SQVTM and CDR2 is ANQGSEA. The CDR3 runs to 12 residues. V dropped 5 bases and J dropped 7; count of bases not matched to a gene: 5. The CDR3 loop reads CSVWAGVNEQFF. CDR3 coding DNA: TGCAGCGTTTGGGCGGGAGTTAATGAGCAGTTCTTC.

The genes are TRBV4-3 and TRBJ2-7, with D perhaps matching TRBD2 (6 bases). V was cut by 3 bases and J by 1 base, with 16 bases left in between. The CDR3 is made up of 16 amino acids. Germline CDR1 reads LGHNA; CDR2 reads YSLEER. CDR3 nucleotides: TGCGCCAGCAGCCATAGTGCGACGGGGGATTCCTACGAGCAGTACTTC. Translating gives CASSHSATGDSYEQYF.

This chain connects TRBV12-3 or TRBV12-4 to TRBJ1-2, with 8 bases that match TRBD1. The CDR3 spans 13 residues. Germline trimming cut 6 bases from V and 8 bases from J; bases unmatched to any gene: 8. For the CDR3, the DNA is TGTGCCAGCAGCTCACAGGGGGGGCGAGGCTACACCTTC. This codes for CASSSQGGRGYTF.

The chain is built from TRBV4-3 and TRBJ2-3; D perhaps matches TRBD2 (7 bases). V dropped 2 bases and J dropped 6 bases, with 15 bases sitting between them. CDR3 length equals 15 residues. Germline assignment: CDR1 LGHNA and CDR2 YSLEER. CDR3 amino acids: CASSQHLQGGDTQYF. The DNA for the CDR3 is TGCGCCAGCAGCCAACATCTACAGGGAGGGGATACGCAGTATTTT.

This clonotype was found a few times. The CDR3 protein is CSVDQLALQETQYF. The DNA for the CDR3 is TGCAGCGTTGATCAACTAGCACTTCAAGAGACCCAGTACTTC. The V gene is TRBV29-1, the J gene TRBJ2-5, with a tentative D call TRBD2 (6 bases). V gave up 3 bases and J gave up 2 bases, with 13 bases separating them. Germline CDR1 and CDR2: SQVTM and ANQGSEA. The CDR3 loop spans 14 amino acids.

The genes are TRBV20-1 and TRBJ1-1, with a possible D match to TRBD1 (6 bases). V was shortened by 1 base and J by 5 bases, with 11 bases between the two germline ends. There are 13 residues in the CDR3. Looked up from germline, CDR1 is DFQATT and CDR2 is SNEGSKA (reference sequence). The CDR3 spells CSARVGGGTEAFF. The DNA of the CDR3 is TGCAGTGCTAGAGTAGGAGGGGGGACTGAAGCTTTCTTT.

V gene TRBV20-1 combines with J gene TRBJ2-7; unclear D gene. Trimming left V 0 bases short and J 0 bases short, with 15 bases between. The CDR3 is made up of 16 amino acids. Germline CDR1 reads DFQATT; CDR2 reads SNEGSKA (reference sequence). The CDR3 DNA follows: TGCAGTGCTAGAGATCTCATTCGGGCGCGCTCCTACGAGCAGTACTTC. It encodes CSARDLIRARSYEQYF.

The J gene is TRBJ1-4, the V gene TRBV28; unclear D gene. Germline V gives CDR1 MDHEN, CDR2 SYDVKM. The CDR3 totals 13 residues. V was pared by 7 bases and J by 8 bases, with 14 bases between. CDR3: CASIKGSREKLFF. CDR3 nucleotides: TGTGCCAGCATAAAGGGCAGCCGGGAAAAACTGTTTTTT.

This clonotype was seen more than once but under ten times. This chain connects TRBV6-5 to TRBJ2-7, with TRBD1 matching over 9 bases. V gave up 2 bases and J gave up 2 bases; unmatched junction bases: 1. The CDR3 consists of 14 residues. Germline loops: CDR1 MNHEY, CDR2 SVGAGI. CDR3 protein: CASSYRQGAYEQYF. CDR3 coding DNA: TGTGCCAGCAGTTACAGACAGGGGGCCTACGAGCAGTACTTC.